Sequencing of this T cell receptor beta chain was carried out in a study of shared clonotypes between healthy human individuals (dated by TCRdb to about 2020). Background for the entire study: A couple of women and three men aged 18 to 49 years were included in the cohort. Blood TCR repertoires of roughly five healthy adults were deeply sequenced to estimate repertoire size and the extent of clonotype sharing between individuals. To increase sequencing depth and limit assay-specific biases, different laboratories used diverse techniques to prepare libraries and sequence TCR repertoires. Per donor, leukapheresis produced somewhere between about 0.8 and 9 billion PBMCs. General conclusions and limits of the study: Based on pairwise subsampling, the degree of clonotype sharing among donors was expected to be affected by sequencing depth. Sampling was limited to blood, and TCR repertoires in tissue likely differ from TCR repertoires in blood. Because the study included only a small number of donors, the genetic and exposure-history diversity represented was limited.

From V the trimming removes 5 bases and from J it removes 3 bases, while the gene matches leave 7 bases of the junction unaccounted for. Taken from cysteine to phenylalanine, the CDR3 has 16 residues. The kept DNA is CDR3 alone, 48 bases in frame from the first base. CDR1 and CDR2 were assigned from the germline V gene (reference sequence) as SEHNR and FQNEAQ. TCR CDR3 regions were amplified from genomic DNA by multiplex PCR using the deep immunoSEQ assay. Extracted genomic DNA from each cell subset was distributed evenly across all wells of several immunoSEQ 96-well plates, and each plate was treated as a replicate. For unsorted PBMC, 250 to 300 ng of genomic DNA, equivalent to around 30,000 T cell genomes, went into each replicate PCR. Unsorted PBMC genomic DNA was sequenced across ten immunoSEQ deep assay plates. Purified libraries were measured with a Qubit 3.0 fluorometer, size-checked on a Bioanalyzer 2100, and measured again with the KAPA Library Quantification kit. Each immunoSEQ 96-well plate was sequenced on its own single-read 150-cycle Illumina NextSeq 550 flow cell. The original methods were these. Because only junctional sequences without quality scores were contained in the immunoSEQ output, filtering matching that applied to full-length reads could not be performed. To assign V/J genes and CDR3, sequences were annotated using PyIR, a Python wrapper for IgBLAST v1.9, with IMGT germline references. Reads with weak V/J assignments (E-value above 1e-6), missing CDR3, stop codons, out-of-frame junctions, or ambiguous translated residues were removed. V3J clonotypes were defined by identical inferred V gene, J gene, and CDR3 amino acid sequence. Percentage overlap between repertoires was computed as shared unique clonotypes divided by the size of the smaller repertoire. Three approaches were used to assess repertoire richness: RTK rarefaction, the Chao1 estimator, and Recon v2.1 estimates of unobserved clonotypes. Drawn from immuneACCESS, this table holds only the in-frame rearrangements with V and J called that TCRdb kept. Clones are partly lost; checked studies trace under half to an unresolved V gene and leave the rest unexplained. Clone size and the V and J calls come from that table; the DNA yielded D and trimming. Here the sample has more than 450,000 clones; 75% to 85% occur a single time. Together, the top ten hold 10% to 15% of the sample.

Healthy HIV-negative adults with no recently reported acute infections or vaccinations were included as donors. All donors were Caucasian adults living in Nashville, Tennessee, USA. For unsorted samples, 90 million or so PBMCs were counted, and genomic DNA was extracted using the QIAamp DNA Blood Mini kit. Blood was collected by leukapheresis, and PBMCs were isolated by Ficoll-Histopaque density gradient centrifugation and then cryopreserved in liquid nitrogen vapor phase. As for this clone: Which antigen it targets is not known. Per-base qualities were not stored, and no clone one base away is much larger.

The receptor chain draws on TRBV7-9 and TRBJ2-1, and TRBD2 aligns with 10 junction nucleotides. Sequencing was performed on PBMCs. The receptor was derived from a woman aged 40 to 50 in good health. Some clones in this sample may be carry-over from other donors' samples. Here the CDR3 is given as CASSPLAGGVYNEQFF. Here is the DNA: TGTGCCAGCAGCCCTTTAGCGGGAGGCGTCTACAATGAGCAGTTCTTC. Beyond the CDR3, the reference TRBV7-9 and TRBJ2-1 genes provide the residues; the full variable domain reads: DTGVSQNPRHKITKRGQNVTFRCDPISEHNRLYWYRQTLGQGPEFLTYFQNEAQLEKSRLLSDRFSAERPKGSFSTLEIQRTEQGDSAMYLCASSPLAGGVYNEQFFGPGTRLTVL.